The T cell receptor (beta chain) described here comes from a study of blood T cell repertoires in COVID-19. Germline V gene sequence: CDR1 SGHRS, CDR2 YFSETQ. There are 13 residues in the CDR3. J was trimmed by 7 bases and V by 0 bases; bases with no gene match: 3. The authors' processing: Reference gene primer amplification yielded estimated nucleated cell counts. Sequencing used immunoSEQ multiplex PCR; TCRdb keeps in-frame clones, though not all of them. Clone size and V and J calls were adopted from that table, with D and trimming inferred from the DNA. This table has 55,000 to 75,000 clones, about nine tenths appearing once.

The chain carries TRBV5-1 and TRBJ1-1, with 7 positions matching TRBD1. The specimen sequenced was peripheral blood. The clonotype originates from a man aged 55 to 70 with acute or convalescent COVID-19. CDR3 coding DNA: TGCGCCAGCAGCTTGGCAGGGGGAAATGAAGCTTTCTTT. This gives the protein CASSLAGGNEAFF.